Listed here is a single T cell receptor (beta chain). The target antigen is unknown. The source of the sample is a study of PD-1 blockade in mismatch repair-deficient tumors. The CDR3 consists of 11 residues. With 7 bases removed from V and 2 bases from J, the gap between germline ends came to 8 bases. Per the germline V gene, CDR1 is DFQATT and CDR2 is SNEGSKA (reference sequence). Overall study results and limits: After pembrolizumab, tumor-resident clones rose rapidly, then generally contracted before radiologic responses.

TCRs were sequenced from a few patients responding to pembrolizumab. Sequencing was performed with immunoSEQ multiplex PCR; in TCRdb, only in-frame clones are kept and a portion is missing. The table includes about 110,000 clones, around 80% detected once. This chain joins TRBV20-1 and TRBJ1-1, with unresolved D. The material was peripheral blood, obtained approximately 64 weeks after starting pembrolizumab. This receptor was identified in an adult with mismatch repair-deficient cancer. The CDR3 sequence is CSGAGNTEAFF. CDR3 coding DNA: TGCAGTGGGGCGGGTAACACTGAAGCTTTCTTT.